These 17 T cell receptor beta chains originate from one sample sequenced in a study. TCRdb redid the calling of the 5' RACE reads with MiXCR, one entry per CDR3 protein. The sample has about 54,000 distinct CDR3 sequences, about 15% seen once. Sequenced material: naive CD4+ T cells sorted from blood. Stated subset: naive CD4+ T cells, CD4+CD45RA+CD25-. The receptors were sampled from a female donor with breast cancer.

This clonotype occurred a few times. The V and J genes are TRBV20-1 and TRBJ2-4; TRBD1 agrees at 8 bases. Germline V gene lookup returns CDR1 DFQATT and CDR2 SNEGSKA (reference sequence). The J segment lost 4 bases and the V segment lost 2 bases, leaving 16 bases of the junction unmatched. The CDR3 covers 18 residues. The CDR3 sequence is CSARFNPGGQGAKNIQYF. CDR3 DNA: TGCAGTGCTAGATTTAATCCCGGAGGCCAGGGGGCGAAAAACATTCAGTACTTC.

This chain uses TRBV20-1 with TRBJ1-1; D not resolved. CDR3 size: 13 residues. Germline V lookup: CDR1 DFQATT, CDR2 SNEGSKA (reference sequence). V was cut by 3 bases and J by 12 bases, with 20 bases left in between. CDR3 sequence: CSASFNIYRRTFF. CDR3 nucleotide sequence: TGCAGTGCTAGTTTTAATATATACCGGAGGACTTTCTTT.

As to this clonotype: An end of the junction does not agree with germline; a read error may underlie this. The rearrangement uses TRBV20-1 and TRBJ1-1; D call uncertain. CDR1 DFQATT and CDR2 SNEGSKA come from the germline V gene (reference sequence). This CDR3 has 16 amino acids. DNA of the CDR3: TGCAGTGCTAGATCCGCCCTGGGAGAAATGAACACTGAAGCTTGCTTT. This sequence encodes CSARSALGEMNTEACF.

In its sample, this clonotype was seen a few times. The chain combines TRBV24-1 with TRBJ2-5; 9 positions match TRBD2. Germline V gives CDR1 KGHDR, CDR2 SFDVKD. Germline trimming cut 5 bases from V and 2 bases from J; bases unmatched to any gene: 8. CDR3 length: 16 residues. CDR3 nucleotide sequence: TGTGCCACCAGTGGTTTCCCGACTAGCGGACAAGAGACCCAGTACTTC. This translates into CATSGFPTSGQETQYF.

The V call is TRBV7-9, the J call TRBJ2-7; D is ambiguous. The CDR3 has 12 amino acids. In germline, CDR1 is SEHNR, CDR2 FQNEAQ (reference sequence). V lost 4 bases to trimming and J lost 2 bases, with 6 bases between them. The CDR3 spells CASSYIAYEQYF. The CDR3 DNA reads TGTGCCAGCAGCTATATTGCCTACGAGCAGTACTTC. Full variable domain (missing parts from reference TRBV7-9 and TRBJ2-7): DTGVSQNPRHKITKRGQNVTFRCDPISEHNRLYWYRQTLGQGPEFLTYFQNEAQLEKSRLLSDRFSAERPKGSFSTLEIQRTEQGDSAMYLCASSYIAYEQYFGPGTRLTVT.

V gene TRBV21-1 combines with J gene TRBJ2-1; the table's D gene call, TRBD1, was not cross checked with the DNA. TRBV21-1 is shown as a pseudogene. The CDR3 is made up of 15 amino acids. The CDR3 here is CASSKVWGRGMEQFF. CDR3 coding DNA: TGTGCCAGCAGCAAAGTGTGGGGAAGGGGGATGGAGCAGTTCTTC.

This clonotype was seen many times. The chain uses TRBV5-1 and TRBJ1-1; TRBD1 matches 10 bases. The germline V gene has CDR1 SGHRS and CDR2 YFSETQ. Trimming took 5 bases from V and 4 from J; bases not matched to a gene: 8. The CDR3 consists of 15 residues. The CDR3 region is CASSDPGQGFTEAFF. The CDR3 nucleotides read TGCGCCAGCAGTGATCCGGGACAGGGGTTCACTGAAGCTTTCTTT. Combining the CDR3 with reference TRBV5-1 and TRBJ1-1 gives the whole variable domain KAGVTQTPRYLIKTRGQQVTLSCSPISGHRSVSWYQQTPGQGLQFLFEYFSETQRNKGNFPGRFSGRQFSNSRSEMNVSTLELGDSALYLCASSDPGQGFTEAFFGQGTRLTVV.

This clonotype has ten or more counts. V gene TRBV20-1 combines with J gene TRBJ1-6; D gene uncertain. Germline assignment: CDR1 DFQATT and CDR2 SNEGSKA (reference sequence). The V end lost 3 bases, the J end lost 14 bases, and 11 bases lay between the germline ends. The CDR3 runs to 11 residues. The CDR3 here is CSARVLKSLHF. CDR3 DNA sequence: TGCAGTGCTAGGGTCCTCAAATCCCTCCACTTT.

CDR3 amino acids: CATSDNAGTGGKADTQYF. In DNA form, the CDR3 reads TGTGCCACCAGTGATAACGCCGGGACAGGAGGAAAGGCAGATACGCAGTATTTT. The J gene is TRBJ2-3, the V gene TRBV24-1; TRBD1 agrees at 8 bases. This CDR3 has 18 residues. The V gene end was trimmed by 3 bases and the J gene end by 4 bases; junction bases not matched to a gene: 14. Germline V gene sequence: CDR1 KGHDR, CDR2 SFDVKD.

This chain uses TRBV5-1 with TRBJ2-7; D may be TRBD2 (6 bases). V shed 4 bases and J shed 2 bases, with 19 bases lying between them. Germline assignment: CDR1 SGHRS and CDR2 YFSETQ. The length of the CDR3 is 16 residues. Here the CDR3 reads CASSRGLGRAAYEQYF. As DNA, the CDR3 is TGCGCCAGCAGCCGGGGGTTGGGGCGGGCGGCCTACGAGCAGTACTTC.

The sample holds a few counts of this clonotype. This sequence joins TRBV20-1 and TRBJ2-1, with D tentatively TRBD1 or TRBD2 (7 bases each). Trimming stripped 3 bases from V and 7 bases from J, with 16 bases between. The CDR3 contains 14 residues. From germline, CDR1 is DFQATT and CDR2 SNEGSKA (reference sequence). The CDR3 is CSARSGGVNNEQFF. The CDR3 nucleotides are TGCAGTGCTAGGTCAGGGGGGGTTAATAATGAGCAGTTCTTC.

This clonotype was picked up many times. This chain joins TRBV5-1 and TRBJ2-5; 9 nucleotides line up with TRBD2. Looked up from germline, CDR1 is SGHRS and CDR2 is YFSETQ. This CDR3 has 14 residues. With 4 bases clipped from V and 6 bases from J, the junction kept 7 bases outside the gene matches. The chain's CDR3 is CASSVSGSSKTQYF. Written as DNA, the CDR3 is TGCGCCAGCAGCGTTAGCGGGAGCTCGAAGACCCAGTACTTC. The variable domain in full, with the rest retrieved from reference TRBV5-1 and TRBJ2-5, is KAGVTQTPRYLIKTRGQQVTLSCSPISGHRSVSWYQQTPGQGLQFLFEYFSETQRNKGNFPGRFSGRQFSNSRSEMNVSTLELGDSALYLCASSVSGSSKTQYFGPGTRLLVL.

As concerns this clonotype: This sequence may be a read error, since a much larger clone differs from it by one base. V is TRBV20-1 and J is TRBJ1-5, with D possibly TRBD1 on 6 matching bases. CDR1 is DFQATT and CDR2 is SNEGSKA in the germline V gene (reference sequence). Between the trimmed V and J ends, which lost 1 base and 5 bases, there was a span of 12 bases. The CDR3 extends over 14 amino acids. DNA of the CDR3: TGCAGTGCTAGAGCACAGGGACCTCATCAGCCCCAGCATTTT. Its protein product is CSARAQGPHQPQHF.

V gene TRBV29-1 combines with J gene TRBJ2-1; 10 nucleotides agree with TRBD2. CDR1 is SQVTM and CDR2 is ANQGSEA in the germline V gene. The CDR3 covers 14 residues. The CDR3 nucleotides read TGCAGTGCGGCCGGGACTAGCGTCTACAATGAGCAGTTCTTC. Translating it yields CSAAGTSVYNEQFF.

The CDR3: CASSLVVIGVNTEAFF. Here the CDR3 DNA reads TGCGCCAGCAGCTTGGTAGTGATTGGGGTGAACACTGAAGCTTTCTTT. J is TRBJ1-1 and V is TRBV5-1; D is ambiguous. This CDR3 comprises 16 residues. Trimming removed 0 bases from V and 0 bases from J, with 12 bases in between. Germline V CDR1 and CDR2: SGHRS, YFSETQ.

This clonotype turned up a few times. Since a much larger clone is just one base distant, this may be a read error. A read error is likely, as this CDR3 ends without the conserved phenylalanine or tryptophan. The rearrangement links TRBV7-8 to TRBJ2-1; D is uncertain. CDR1 is SGHVS and CDR2 is FQNEAQ in the germline V gene. Trimming shortened V by 0 bases and J by 4 bases, and 7 bases separated the two germline ends. The CDR3 is 14 residues long. The chain's CDR3 is CASSLASLYNEQFL. The CDR3 DNA reads TGTGCCAGCAGCTTAGCGAGTCTATACAATGAGCAGTTCCTC.

The table lists this clonotype with many counts. The chain recombines TRBV24-1 with TRBJ1-2; possibly TRBD1 for D (6 bases). This CDR3 has 15 amino acids. V lost 3 bases, J lost 5 bases, and 15 bases lay in between. CDR1 and CDR2 from the germline V gene are KGHDR and SFDVKD. The CDR3 sequence: CATSDPATGDYGYTF. CDR3 DNA sequence: TGTGCCACCAGTGATCCTGCGACAGGAGATTATGGCTACACCTTC.